The clone carrying this T cell receptor beta chain showed up many times. Antigen: not known. The same CDR3 arises from other DNA sequences in this sample as well. Trimming stripped 3 bases from V and 3 bases from J, with 8 bases between. The CDR3 loop spans 13 amino acids. Looked up from germline, CDR1 is MNHNS and CDR2 is SASEGT. This record belongs to a study of metastatic and nonmetastatic thyroid tumors. For the study at large: Comparison of repertoires was carried out across blood and tumor or nodule tissue from malignant and benign thyroid patients.

With MiXCR, TCRdb called clones anew from the PCR reads. The sample includes about 70,000 clones, 15% to 20% seen only once; the top ten take 9.5% to 15%. Study observations and caveats: Significantly greater TCR beta diversity was reportedly found in malignant thyroid tumors than in benign nodules (in blood and tumor).

Not a single patient had been given any form of treatment at any point before undergoing thyroid surgery. The source material was blood. V gene TRBV6-1 combines with J gene TRBJ1-2, with D hard to call. This receptor was taken from a female donor with papillary thyroid cancer or a benign thyroid nodule (not recorded which). Some clones in this sample may be carry-over from other donors' samples. The CDR3 region has the DNA TGTGCCAGCAGTGAGGAGGGATACTATGGCTACACCTTC. Amino acids: CASSEEGYYGYTF.